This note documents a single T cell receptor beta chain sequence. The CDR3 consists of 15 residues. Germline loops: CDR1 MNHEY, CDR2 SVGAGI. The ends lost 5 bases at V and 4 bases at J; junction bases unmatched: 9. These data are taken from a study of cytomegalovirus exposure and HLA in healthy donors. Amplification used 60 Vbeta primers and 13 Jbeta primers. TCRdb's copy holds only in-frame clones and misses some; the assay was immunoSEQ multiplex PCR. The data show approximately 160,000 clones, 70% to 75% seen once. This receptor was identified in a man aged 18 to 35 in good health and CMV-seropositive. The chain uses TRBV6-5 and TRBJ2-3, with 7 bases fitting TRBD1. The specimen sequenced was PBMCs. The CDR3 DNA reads TGTGCCAGCAGTCCCCGCAACAGGGGTTCAGATACGCAGTATTTT. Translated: CASSPRNRGSDTQYF.